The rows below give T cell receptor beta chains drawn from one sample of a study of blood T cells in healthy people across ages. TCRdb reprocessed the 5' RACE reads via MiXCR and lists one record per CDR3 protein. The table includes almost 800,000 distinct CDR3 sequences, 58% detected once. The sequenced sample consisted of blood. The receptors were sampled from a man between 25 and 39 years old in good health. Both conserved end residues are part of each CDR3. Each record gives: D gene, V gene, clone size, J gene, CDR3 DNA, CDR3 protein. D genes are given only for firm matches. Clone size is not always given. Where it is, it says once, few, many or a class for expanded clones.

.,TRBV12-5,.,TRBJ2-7,TGTGCTAGTGGAATGGGAAGGCTCTACGAGCAGTACTTC,CASGMGRLYEQYF
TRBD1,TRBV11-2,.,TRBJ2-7,TGTGCCAGCAGCAAAGGGACAGGGGGGCGTTACGAGCAGTACTTC,CASSKGTGGRYEQYF
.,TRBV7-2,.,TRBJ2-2,TGTGCCAGCAACTTACAGGGGAGGGACACCGGGGAGCTGTTTTTT,CASNLQGRDTGELFF
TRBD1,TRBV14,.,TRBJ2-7,TGTGCCAGCAGCCAACCAGGACAGGGATTTTACGAATACGAGCAGTACTTC,CASSQPGQGFYEYEQYF
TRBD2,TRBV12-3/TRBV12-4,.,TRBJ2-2,TGTGCCAGCAGTATCCATAGCGGGTACGGCGGGGAGCTGTTTTTT,CASSIHSGYGGELFF
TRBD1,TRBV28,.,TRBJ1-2,TGTGCCAGCAGTTTATATCGTAGGGGACAGGACCACTACACCTTC,CASSLYRRGQDHYTF
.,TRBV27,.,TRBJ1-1,TGTGCCAGCAGTTGGAGGGCGGGGTCCACTGAAGCTTTCTTT,CASSWRAGSTEAFF
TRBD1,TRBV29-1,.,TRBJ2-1,TGTAGCGTTTACGGACAGGGCAGCTCCTACGAGCAGTTCTTC,CSVYGQGSSYEQFF
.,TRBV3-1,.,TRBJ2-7,TGTGCCAGCAGCCAAGACCACCTCTCCTACGAGCAGTACTTC,CASSQDHLSYEQYF
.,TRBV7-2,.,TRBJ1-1,TGTGCCAGCAGCTTAGTTACCAGGGTCGGGGGCACTGAAGCTTTCTTT,CASSLVTRVGGTEAFF
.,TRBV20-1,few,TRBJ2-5,TGCAGTGCTAGGGGCAGTCCAGCGGAGACCCAGTACTTC,CSARGSPAETQYF
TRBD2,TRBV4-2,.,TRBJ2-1,TGTGCCAGCAGCTCCGCGGGGGGGAATGAGCAGTTCTTC,CASSSAGGNEQFF
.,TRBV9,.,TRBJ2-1,TGTGCCAGCAGCGTGGCCCGGTCCTACAATGAGCAGTTCTTC,CASSVARSYNEQFF
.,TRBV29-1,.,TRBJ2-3,TGTAGCGCCGCAGTTGGGGCAGGATCTGCAGATACGCAGTATTTT,CSAAVGAGSADTQYF
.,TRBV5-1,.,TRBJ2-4,TGCGCCAGCAGCGCGGGCGAACAGGGTCAACTTCAGTACTTC,CASSAGEQGQLQYF
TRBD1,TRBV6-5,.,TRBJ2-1,TGTGCCAGCAGGGGTGTGGGACAGGCATCCCGCAATGAGCAGTTCTTC,CASRGVGQASRNEQFF
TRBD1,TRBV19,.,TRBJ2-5,TGTGCCAGTAGTCAACAGGGGACACAAGAGACCCAGTACTTC,CASSQQGTQETQYF
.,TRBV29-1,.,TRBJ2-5,TGCAGCCAGGGTCGAGGACTACGGGATGAGCAGTACTTC,CSQGRGLRDEQYF
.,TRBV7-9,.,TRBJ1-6,TGTGCCAGCAGCTTAGCGACAGGACCGAATTCACCCCTCCACTTT,CASSLATGPNSPLHF
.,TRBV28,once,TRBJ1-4,TGTGCCAGCAGTTTATCAGGGTGGGGGGAAAAACTGTTTTTT,CASSLSGWGEKLFF
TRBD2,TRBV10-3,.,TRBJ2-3,TGTGCCATCAGTGAGTCGGGTAGCGGGGGACTCACAGATACGCAGTATTTT,CAISESGSGGLTDTQYF
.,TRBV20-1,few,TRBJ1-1,TGCAGTGCGACCCCGACAGGAATCAACACTGAAGCTTTCTTT,CSATPTGINTEAFF
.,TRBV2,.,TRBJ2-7,TGTGCCAGCAGGGTGGTCCAGAGCGAGCAGTACTTC,CASRVVQSEQYF
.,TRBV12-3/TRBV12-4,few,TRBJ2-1,TGTGCCAGCAGTTTCGGGCTTCTCGATGAGCAGTTCTTC,CASSFGLLDEQFF
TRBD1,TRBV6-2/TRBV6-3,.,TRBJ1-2,TGTGCCAGCAGCGTGGACAGGGGGCGAAACTACTATGGCTACACCTTC,CASSVDRGRNYYGYTF
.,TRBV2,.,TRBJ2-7,TGTGCCAGCAGTGGGTGGGACGAGCAGTACTTC,CASSGWDEQYF
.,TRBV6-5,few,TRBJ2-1,TGTGCCAGCAGTTTTCGCACAACCTCCTATATCGACTCCCTTGGCAATGAGCAGTTCTTC,CASSFRTTSYIDSLGNEQFF
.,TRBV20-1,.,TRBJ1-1,TGCAGTGCTAGAGGGCTGATTCACATTTCCCGGGAAGCTTTCTTT,CSARGLIHISREAFF
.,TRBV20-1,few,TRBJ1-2,TGCAGTGCTAGAGATCACAGGGTTCTGGATGGCTACACCTTC,CSARDHRVLDGYTF
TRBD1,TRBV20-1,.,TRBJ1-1,TGCAGTGCTAGGGGACAGGGGTTCACTGAAGCTTTCTTT,CSARGQGFTEAFF
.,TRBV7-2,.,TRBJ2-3,TGTGCCAGCAGCTTAGCGGGCTTCCTCACAGATACGCAGTATTTT,CASSLAGFLTDTQYF
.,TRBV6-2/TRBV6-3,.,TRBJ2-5,TGTGCCAGCAGCTCACCGGGGATGACTAGTAGGCAGACCCAGTACTTC,CASSSPGMTSRQTQYF
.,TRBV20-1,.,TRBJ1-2,TGCAGTGCTTCCGGGAGCCGCTATGGCTACACCTTC,CSASGSRYGYTF
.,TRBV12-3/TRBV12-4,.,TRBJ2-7,TGTGCCAGCAGCCTCCACAGGGTTCGGATCTACGAGCAGTACTTC,CASSLHRVRIYEQYF
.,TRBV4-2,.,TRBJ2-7,TGTGCCAGCAGCCAAGATGCGGCAGCCTACGAGCAGTACTTC,CASSQDAAAYEQYF
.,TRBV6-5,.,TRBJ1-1,TGTGCCACGAGACTCGACAGGAACACTGAAGCTTTCTTT,CATRLDRNTEAFF
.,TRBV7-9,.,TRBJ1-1,TGTGCCAGCAGCCCAGAGAGGGACTCGAACACTGAAGCTTTCTTT,CASSPERDSNTEAFF
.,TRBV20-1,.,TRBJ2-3,TGCAGTGCCAGGGATTATCTTGGACTCGTCGGTAGCACAGATACGCAGTATTTT,CSARDYLGLVGSTDTQYF
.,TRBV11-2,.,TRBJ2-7,TGTGCCAGCAGCTTTCTCGAGGCGGGCTACGAGCAGTACTTC,CASSFLEAGYEQYF
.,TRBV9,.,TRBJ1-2,TGTGCCAGCAGCGTAGCTGGCAGGGGTCATGTTGGCTACACCTTC,CASSVAGRGHVGYTF
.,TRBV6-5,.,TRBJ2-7,TGTGCCAGCAGTTTGGGGGCACAGCGCAACAATGAGCAGTACTTC,CASSLGAQRNNEQYF
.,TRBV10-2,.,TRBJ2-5,TGCGCCAGCAGTGAACCAGCGCGGGGAGAGACCCAGTACTTC,CASSEPARGETQYF
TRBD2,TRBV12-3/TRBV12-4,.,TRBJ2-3,TGTGCCAGCAGTTCCCCCTCTCGCGGGGGTTTTCGAGGAGATACGCAGTATTTT,CASSSPSRGGFRGDTQYF
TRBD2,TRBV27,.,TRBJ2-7,TGTGCCAGCAGTCTTAGCGGGGTGAGCTCCTACGAGCAGTACTTC,CASSLSGVSSYEQYF
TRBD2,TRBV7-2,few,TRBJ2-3,TGTGCCAGCAGTCCCTCTAGCGGAATCACAGATACGCAGTATTTT,CASSPSSGITDTQYF
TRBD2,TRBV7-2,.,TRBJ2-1,TGTGCCAGCAGCTTAGGAACTAGCGGGAGCTCCTACAATGAGCAGTTCTTC,CASSLGTSGSSYNEQFF
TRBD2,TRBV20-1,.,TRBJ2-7,TGCAGTGCCCAAAGCGGGGCCTCTCTCTACGAGCAGTACTTC,CSAQSGASLYEQYF
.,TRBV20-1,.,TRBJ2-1,TGCAGTGCTAGATACTACAATGAGCAGTTCTTC,CSARYYNEQFF
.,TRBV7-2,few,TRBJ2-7,TGTGCCAGCAGCTTGGGTAGATCTGGTACCTACGAGCAGTACTTC,CASSLGRSGTYEQYF